The sequence of this T cell receptor beta chain was determined in a study of T cell repertoires in cytomegalovirus infection. Whole-study findings and limits: HLA-C-restricted CMV-specific TCR beta clonotypes prevailed in the ex vivo response.

The CDR3 contains 15 residues. J lost 3 bases, V lost 6 bases, and 4 bases had no gene match. CDR1 ENHRY and CDR2 SYGVKD come from the germline V gene. TCRdb re-called the reads through MiXCR, storing one row per CDR3 protein. The sample comprises about 130,000 distinct CDR3 sequences, about 24% of which are singletons, and 30% to 35% rests with the top ten. Concerning this clonotype: Its antigen is currently unknown.

The chain links TRBV10-3 to TRBJ2-2; 10 bases map to TRBD1. Input material: PBMCs, sequenced either directly or after in vitro stimulation (not recorded which). The sequence was obtained from a human donor in good health (CMV status not recorded). Some clones in this sample may be carry-over from other donors' samples. CDR3 nucleotides: TGTGCCATCAGGGGGACAGGGGCGGACACCGGGGAGCTGTTTTTT. Translated: CAIRGTGADTGELFF.